The 5 T cell receptor beta chains in this list originate from one sample, sequenced in a study of cytomegalovirus exposure and HLA in healthy donors. Primers for the PCR totalled 60 Vbeta and 13 Jbeta. Profiled with immunoSEQ multiplex PCR; TCRdb holds only in-frame clones, not every one. The sample includes 90,000 to 120,000 clones, around 73% of them seen just once. Sequenced input: PBMCs. All receptors derive from a man under 40 in good health and CMV-seronegative.

The rearrangement joins TRBV5-1 to TRBJ2-7; D not certain. The germline V gene has CDR1 SGHRS and CDR2 YFSETQ. CDR3 length: 14 amino acids. CDR3 region: CAFFKQKTAYEQYF. The CDR3 DNA is TGCGCTTTTTTCAAACAGAAGACGGCATACGAGCAGTACTTC.

This chain joins TRBV7-8 and TRBJ2-2; a possible D gene is TRBD2 (6 bases). V lost 6 bases, J lost 4 bases, and 12 bases lay in between. Germline lookup yields CDR1 SGHVS and CDR2 FQNEAQ. This CDR3 comprises 14 residues. The CDR3 nucleotides are TGTGCCAGCAGGGCCGGGAGCCCCACCGGGGAGCTGTTTTTT. This encodes CASRAGSPTGELFF. The variable domain in full, with the rest retrieved from reference TRBV7-8 and TRBJ2-2, is GAGVSQSPRYKVAKRGQDVALRCDPISGHVSLFWYQQALGQGPEFLTYFQNEAQLDKSGLPSDRFFAERPEGSVSTLKIQRTQQEDSAVYLCASRAGSPTGELFFGEGSRLTVL.

The genes are TRBV5-1 and TRBJ2-1, with D hard to call. V was cut by 3 bases and J by 8 bases, with 15 bases left in between. CDR3 length equals 14 residues. Germline V gene data show CDR1 as SGHRS and CDR2 as YFSETQ. CDR3 sequence (DNA): TGCGCCAGCAGCTCCCATCGGCCTGGAGATGAGCAGTTCTTC. Translating gives CASSSHRPGDEQFF.

There are a few counts of this clone. The chain has TRBV27 and TRBJ1-4; 7 nucleotides align to TRBD1. Per the germline V gene, CDR1 is MNHEY and CDR2 is SMNVEV (reference sequence). The CDR3 totals 19 residues. V was pared by 5 bases and J by 4 bases, with 19 bases of the junction left unmatched. The DNA for the CDR3 is TGTGCCAGCAGTACCCGACAGGGCGATGTTACCGGGATTAATGAAAAACTGTTTTTT. Its translation: CASSTRQGDVTGINEKLFF. Complete variable domain (other parts from reference TRBV27 and TRBJ1-4): EAQVTQNPRYLITVTGKKLTVTCSQNMNHEYMSWYRQDPGLGLRQIYYSMNVEVTDKGDVPEGYKVSRKEKRNFPLILESPSPNQTSLYFCASSTRQGDVTGINEKLFFGSGTQLSVL.

CDR3 in DNA: TGTGCCAGCAGCCGGGACATAGCTACAGATACGCAGTATTTT. This encodes CASSRDIATDTQYF. The gene calls are TRBV7-9 and TRBJ2-3; perhaps TRBD1 as D (6 bases). The CDR3 runs to 14 residues. CDR1 is SEHNR, CDR2 FQNEAQ, per germline (reference sequence). V was cut by 5 bases and J by 3 bases, with 12 bases left in between.